Listed below are T cell receptor beta chains from one sample, sequenced in a study of early T cells in non-severe SARS-CoV-2 infection. TCRdb recomputed calls from the 5' RACE reads with MiXCR, one row per CDR3 protein. The sample includes tens of thousands of distinct CDR3 sequences, roughly 5.6% of them seen just once. The sample consisted of whole blood. The receptor source for this set is an adult who was a healthcare worker with PCR-confirmed SARS-CoV-2 infection or an uninfected control (not recorded which). The CDR3 runs from the conserved cysteine through the conserved F or W. D genes are given only for firm matches. Only part of the rows carry a size: once, few, many, or a class if the clone is expanded.

clone size: many
V gene: TRBV20-1
D gene: .
J gene: TRBJ1-2
CDR3 protein: CSAQAPWGYTF
CDR3 DNA: TGCAGTGCCCAGGCCCCGTGGGGCTACACCTTC

clone size: many
V gene: TRBV6-4
D gene: .
J gene: TRBJ2-7
CDR3 protein: CASSELAGDSYEQYF
CDR3 DNA: TGTGCCAGCAGTGAACTAGCAGGAGATTCCTACGAGCAGTACTTC

clone size: many
V gene: TRBV29-1
D gene: TRBD1
J gene: TRBJ2-7
CDR3 protein: CSASPGQGQYEQYF
CDR3 DNA: TGCAGCGCCAGCCCGGGACAGGGCCAATACGAGCAGTACTTC

clone size: many
V gene: TRBV7-6
D gene: TRBD2
J gene: TRBJ2-1
CDR3 protein: CASSPRAGTISEQFF
CDR3 DNA: TGTGCCAGCAGCCCCCGAGCCGGGACTATCAGTGAGCAGTTCTTC

clone size: many
V gene: TRBV7-2
D gene: TRBD2
J gene: TRBJ2-7
CDR3 protein: CASSARTSSYEQYF
CDR3 DNA: TGTGCCAGCAGCGCCAGGACTAGTAGCTACGAGCAGTACTTC

clone size: many
V gene: TRBV6-2/TRBV6-3
D gene: .
J gene: TRBJ1-1
CDR3 protein: CASSYSLGTEAFF
CDR3 DNA: TGTGCCAGCAGTTACTCGTTAGGGACCGAAGCTTTCTTT

clone size: many
V gene: TRBV12-3/TRBV12-4
D gene: TRBD2
J gene: TRBJ2-1
CDR3 protein: CASRGTSVYNEQFF
CDR3 DNA: TGTGCCAGCAGAGGGACTAGCGTATACAATGAGCAGTTCTTC

clone size: many
V gene: TRBV6-4
D gene: .
J gene: TRBJ2-1
CDR3 protein: CASSDSDNNEQFF
CDR3 DNA: TGTGCCAGCAGTGACTCGGACAACAATGAGCAGTTCTTC

clone size: many
V gene: TRBV5-1
D gene: TRBD1
J gene: TRBJ2-1
CDR3 protein: CASSLDGTGPYNEQFF
CDR3 DNA: TGCGCCAGCAGCTTGGATGGGACAGGACCCTACAATGAGCAGTTCTTC

clone size: .
V gene: TRBV2
D gene: .
J gene: TRBJ1-4
CDR3 protein: CASKGTQAEKLFF
CDR3 DNA: TGTGCCAGCAAGGGGACACAAGCCGAAAAACTGTTTTTT

clone size: many
V gene: TRBV11-1
D gene: TRBD1
J gene: TRBJ1-2
CDR3 protein: CASSFRTGGERTF
CDR3 DNA: TGTGCCAGCAGCTTCCGGACAGGGGGCGAGAGAACCTTC

clone size: many
V gene: TRBV6-5
D gene: .
J gene: TRBJ2-1
CDR3 protein: CASSYSSDPPHYNEQFF
CDR3 DNA: TGTGCCAGCAGTTACTCATCCGATCCTCCTCACTACAATGAGCAGTTCTTC

clone size: many
V gene: TRBV20-1
D gene: .
J gene: TRBJ1-5
CDR3 protein: CSARRGWADLNQPQHF
CDR3 DNA: TGCAGTGCTAGACGTGGGTGGGCAGACCTCAATCAGCCCCAGCATTTT